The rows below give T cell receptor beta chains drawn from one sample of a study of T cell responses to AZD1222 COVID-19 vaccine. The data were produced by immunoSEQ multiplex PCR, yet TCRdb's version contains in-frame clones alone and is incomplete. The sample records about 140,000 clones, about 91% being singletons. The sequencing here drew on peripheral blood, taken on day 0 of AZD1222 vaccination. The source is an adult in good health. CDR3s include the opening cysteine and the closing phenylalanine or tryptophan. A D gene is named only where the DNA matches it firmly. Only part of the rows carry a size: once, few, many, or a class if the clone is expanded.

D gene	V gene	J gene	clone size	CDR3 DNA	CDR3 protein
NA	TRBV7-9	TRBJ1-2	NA	TGTGCCAGCAGCTTAGATAACTATGGCTACACCTTC	CASSLDNYGYTF
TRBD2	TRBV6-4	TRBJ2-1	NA	TGTGCCAGCAGCTATTCAGCGGGAGGGAAGGATGAGCAGTTCTTC	CASSYSAGGKDEQFF
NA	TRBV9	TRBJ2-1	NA	TGTGCCAGCAGCGTAGATCAGGGTAGGAATGAGCAGTTCTTC	CASSVDQGRNEQFF
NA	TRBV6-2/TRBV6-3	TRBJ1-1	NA	TGTGCCAGCAGTTACTTTGAAGGAGCAAAAGCTTTCTTT	CASSYFEGAKAFF
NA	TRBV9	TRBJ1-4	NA	TGTGCCAGCAGCGTAGTATGTCGGATCCGGCCAAGAAAACTGTTTTTT	CASSVVCRIRPRKLFF
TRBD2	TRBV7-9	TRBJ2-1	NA	TGTGCCAGCAGCTTATCCGACGGGACTAGCGGGAGGGCCCTTCCCGAGCAGTTCTTC	CASSLSDGTSGRALPEQFF
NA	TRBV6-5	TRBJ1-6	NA	TGTGCCAGCACCACAGGGACCGGACGCTCACCCCTCCACTTT	CASTTGTGRSPLHF
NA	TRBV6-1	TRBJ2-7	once	TGTGCCAGCAGTGACAGGGAAGTCCCACCCTACGAGCAGTACTTC	CASSDREVPPYEQYF
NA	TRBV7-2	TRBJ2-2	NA	TGTGCCAGCAGCTTTGGGCTGGTGAACACCGGGGAGCTGTTTTTT	CASSFGLVNTGELFF
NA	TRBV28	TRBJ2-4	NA	TGTGCCAGCAGTTCGCGCGGTCTAGCCAAAAACATTCAGTACTTC	CASSSRGLAKNIQYF
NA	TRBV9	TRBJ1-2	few	TGTGCCAGCAGCGTAGAAAACAGGCCGGGCTATGGCTACACCTTC	CASSVENRPGYGYTF
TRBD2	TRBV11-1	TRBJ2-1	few	TGTGCCAGCAGCTTAGGGGGGACTAGCGCTCATGAGCAGTTCTTC	CASSLGGTSAHEQFF
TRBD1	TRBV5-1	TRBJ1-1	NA	TGCGCCAGCAGCTTGCAGACAGGGCGTGGGACTGAAGCTTTCTTT	CASSLQTGRGTEAFF
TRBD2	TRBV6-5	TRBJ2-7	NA	TGTGCCAGCAGCCCCCTAGACGGGAGGGCTTACGAGCAGTACTTC	CASSPLDGRAYEQYF